These 24 T cell receptor beta chains were all obtained from the same sample, sequenced in a study of OX40 agonist ivuxolimab in advanced cancers. Using immunoSEQ multiplex PCR, the repertoire was profiled, and TCRdb retains in-frame clones only, with some absent. In the table there are about 78,000 clones, about 90% of which are singletons. The input for sequencing was CD4+ or CD8+ T cells sorted from blood, taken in a trial of the OX40 agonist ivuxolimab. These receptors were obtained from an adult with an advanced solid tumor such as melanoma, head and neck, liver or kidney cancer.

The genes are TRBV7-9 and TRBJ2-1; maybe TRBD2 (6 bases). From germline, CDR1 is SEHNR and CDR2 FQNEAQ (reference sequence). Trimming left V 1 base short and J 4 bases short, with 8 bases between. The CDR3 length is 14 residues. CDR3 DNA sequence: TGTGCCAGCAGCTTAGACGGGGGTTACAATGAGCAGTTCTTC. Its translation: CASSLDGGYNEQFF.

The chain combines TRBV6-1 with TRBJ1-2; a weak D match, TRBD1 (5 bases). Trimming took 3 bases from V and 7 from J, leaving 12 bases between them. The CDR3 is 13 amino acids. Germline V gene data show CDR1 as MNHNS and CDR2 as SASEGT. CDR3 protein: CASSDGGAGGYTF. The CDR3, as DNA: TGTGCCAGCAGTGATGGCGGGGCTGGTGGCTACACCTTC.

J is TRBJ1-4 and V is TRBV15; 9 nucleotides agree with TRBD1. This CDR3 region has 15 residues. V lost 6 bases and J lost 8; bases outside the gene matches: 10. Germline CDR1 and CDR2: LNHNV and YYDKDF (reference sequence). The CDR3 protein is CATSSTGTGPEKLFF. The CDR3 DNA sequence: TGTGCCACCAGTTCCACCGGGACAGGGCCCGAAAAACTGTTTTTT.

The CDR3 DNA reads TGTGCCATAGCGGGACAGGGGAATTACCACGAGCAGTACTTC. Its protein is CAIAGQGNYHEQYF. The chain uses TRBV10-3 and TRBJ2-7, with 10 bases that match TRBD1. The V gene's germline CDR1 is ENHRY and CDR2 SYGVKD. With 9 bases clipped from V and 5 bases from J, the junction kept 10 bases outside the gene matches. The CDR3 sequence is 14 residues long.

The table lists this clone with a count of one. The gene calls are TRBV30 and TRBJ2-4; possibly TRBD2 for D (5 bases). V was clipped by 7 bases and J by 6 bases, with 16 bases between them. Germline CDR1 is GTSNPN and CDR2 is SVGIG (reference sequence). This CDR3 is 13 amino acids long. CDR3 sequence reads: CAYTSGLRNIQYF. The CDR3, as DNA: TGTGCCTACACTTCGGGGTTAAGAAACATTCAGTACTTC. The variable domain in full, with the rest retrieved from reference TRBV30 and TRBJ2-4, is SQTIHQWPATLVQPVGSPLSLECTVEGTSNPNLYWYRQAAGRGLQLLFYSVGIGQISSEVPQNLSASRPQDRQFILSSKKLLLSDSGFYLCAYTSGLRNIQYFGAGTRLSVL.

The chain combines TRBV5-4 with TRBJ1-2; D is unclear. The CDR3 contains 13 residues. Trimming removed 4 bases from V and 7 bases from J, with 14 bases in between. CDR1 and CDR2 (germline): SGHNT, YYREEE (reference sequence). For the CDR3, the DNA is TGTGCCAGCAGCCCGGGAGAAAGGAGTGGCTACACCTTC. Translation gives CASSPGERSGYTF.

The gene calls are TRBV5-4 and TRBJ2-1; TRBD2 matches at 10 bases. V lost 4 bases, J lost 1 base, and 2 bases stayed unmatched. Germline V gene lookup returns CDR1 SGHNT and CDR2 YYREEE (reference sequence). This CDR3 contains 15 residues. CDR3 sequence reads: CASSMTSGSYNEQFF. The CDR3 region has the DNA TGTGCCAGCAGCATGACTAGCGGGTCCTACAATGAGCAGTTCTTC.

A single count supports this clone. J is TRBJ1-1 and V is TRBV7-2; D gene unclear. Germline-derived CDR1 and CDR2 are SGHTA and FQGNSA. The CDR3 has 12 amino acids. V lost 11 bases and J lost 4, with 14 bases in between. CDR3 DNA: TGTGCCGGCGTGACGGGAGGCACTGAAGCTTTCTTT. Encoded protein: CAGVTGGTEAFF.

This clone came up once. The chain is built from TRBV9 and TRBJ2-3, with D unclear. CDR3 length: 15 residues. Per the germline V gene, CDR1 is SGDLS and CDR2 is YYNGEE. The germline V and J ends were trimmed by 4 bases and 0 bases, with 12 bases remaining between them. CDR3 amino acids: CASSTRGQSTDTQYF. In nucleotides, the CDR3 is TGTGCCAGCAGCACAAGAGGCCAGAGCACAGATACGCAGTATTTT.

Remarks on this clone: At the DNA level, this CDR3 is encoded by other sequences in the same sample as well. The rearrangement links TRBV5-1 to TRBJ1-3; 8 bases agree with TRBD1. The CDR3 has 14 amino acids. Germline CDR1 is SGHRS and CDR2 is YFSETQ. Unmatched junction bases numbered 4, after V lost 4 bases and J lost 4 bases. CDR3 residues: CASSLPGGGNTIYF. The CDR3 nucleotides are TGCGCCAGCAGCCTACCAGGGGGCGGAAACACCATATATTTT.

This clone was counted once. The chain recombines TRBV5-1 with TRBJ2-3; perhaps TRBD2 as D (6 bases). The CDR3 covers 14 residues. Per the germline V gene, CDR1 is SGHRS and CDR2 is YFSETQ. V gave up 4 bases and J gave up 5 bases, with 14 bases separating them. CDR3 coding DNA: TGCGCCAGCAGCACGGGAGAGCCGGGAGATACGCAGTATTTT. This gives the protein CASSTGEPGDTQYF.

V and J are TRBV27 and TRBJ2-3; D is unclear. V lost 2 bases and J 3 bases, leaving 12 bases between the germline ends. The CDR3 totals 15 residues. Germline CDR1 and CDR2: MNHEY and SMNVEV (reference sequence). Written as DNA, the CDR3 is TGTGCCAGCAGTTTAAACTCCCCGGCGACAGATACGCAGTATTTT. Translating it yields CASSLNSPATDTQYF.

V is TRBV6-7 and J is TRBJ1-4; 8 bases are shared with TRBD1. TRBV6-7 is placed among ORFs of uncertain function. The CDR3 runs 16 residues. The V and J ends lost 2 bases and 5 bases, in that order; junction bases with no gene match: 7. The CDR3: CASSYPGAGGNEKLFF. The CDR3 bases are TGTGCCAGCAGTTACCCGGGGGCAGGGGGCAATGAAAAACTGTTTTTT.

This clone occurred once. J is TRBJ1-2 and V is TRBV19; D is possibly TRBD1 (5 bases). V lost 7 bases and J lost 4, with 16 bases in between. The CDR3 has 14 residues. Germline V gene sequence: CDR1 LNHDA, CDR2 SQIVND (reference sequence). CDR3 nucleotides: TGTGCCAGTACTCCCGCCAGTGGGGCCTATGGCTACACCTTC. It translates to CASTPASGAYGYTF. The variable domain in full, completed from reference TRBV19 and TRBJ1-2, reads DGGITQSPKYLFRKEGQNVTLSCEQNLNHDAMYWYRQDPGQGLRLIYYSQIVNDFQKGDIAEGYSVSREKKESFPLTVTSAQKNPTAFYLCASTPASGAYGYTFGSGTRLTVV.

This chain joins TRBV18 and TRBJ2-3; D is undetermined. Germline-derived CDR1 and CDR2 are KGHSH and LQKENI. The CDR3 is 13 residues long. V lost 3 bases, J lost 5 bases, and 9 bases lay in between. The CDR3 spells CASSPPGGDTQYF. The CDR3 coding sequence is TGTGCCAGCTCACCTCCGGGTGGAGATACGCAGTATTTT.

This chain joins TRBV5-1 and TRBJ1-6; the D gene is possibly TRBD1 (5 bases). The CDR3 is 15 amino acids. Germline values: CDR1 SGHRS, CDR2 YFSETQ. V was clipped by 4 bases and J by 5 bases, with 13 bases between them. The CDR3 DNA is TGCGCCAGCAGCCCACTAGGACAACATAATTCACCCCTCCACTTT. Translating gives CASSPLGQHNSPLHF.

The J gene is TRBJ2-2, the V gene TRBV9, with a weak D call TRBD2 (5 bases). Trimming took 7 bases from V and 7 from J, leaving 5 bases between them. This CDR3 is built from 10 residues. Germline values: CDR1 SGDLS, CDR2 YYNGEE. CDR3 residues: CASAGGELFF. The CDR3 nucleotides read TGTGCCAGCGCGGGCGGGGAGCTGTTTTTT. The full variable domain, completed using reference TRBV9 and TRBJ2-2, is DSGVTQTPKHLITATGQRVTLRCSPRSGDLSVYWYQQSLDQGLQFLIQYYNGEERAKGNILERFSAQQFPDLHSELNLSSLELGDSALYFCASAGGELFFGEGSRLTVL.

The rearrangement joins TRBV5-6 to TRBJ1-1; the D is unclear. CDR1 is SGHDT and CDR2 is YYEEEE in the germline V gene. The ends were cut back, 0 bases at V and 3 bases at J, with 6 bases in the middle. CDR3 size: 13 residues. The DNA for the CDR3 is TGTGCCAGCAGCTTGGTGTCATACACTGAAGCTTTCTTT. The encoded protein is CASSLVSYTEAFF.

This chain connects TRBV7-9 to TRBJ2-3; D is possibly TRBD1 (6 bases). The V gene lost 8 bases and the J gene lost 0 bases, with 6 bases spanning the gap. Germline CDR1 reads SEHNR; CDR2 reads FQNEAQ (reference sequence). The CDR3 is 12 residues long. The CDR3 sequence: CASGQSTDTQYF. DNA for the CDR3: TGTGCCAGCGGACAGAGCACAGATACGCAGTATTTT.

The chain joins TRBV6-1 to TRBJ2-1; D is possibly TRBD2 (5 bases). With 8 bases removed from V and 3 bases from J, the gap between germline ends came to 11 bases. This CDR3 has 13 amino acids. Germline CDR1 and CDR2: MNHNS and SASEGT. The CDR3 loop reads CASDLDYYNEQFF. In DNA, the CDR3 is TGTGCCAGCGATCTTGACTACTACAATGAGCAGTTCTTC.

V and J are TRBV29-1 and TRBJ2-1; 11 bases match TRBD2. V trimming: 3 bases; J trimming: 2 bases; junction bases outside the gene matches: 9. This CDR3 has 17 residues. CDR1 and CDR2 from the germline V gene are SQVTM and ANQGSEA. DNA of the CDR3: TGCAGCGTTGAGGTAGCGGGAGGGCGGGGTCCCTACAATGAGCAGTTCTTC. Translation gives CSVEVAGGRGPYNEQFF.

In regard to this clone: Distinct nucleotide sequences in the sample also encode this CDR3. The V call is TRBV7-2, the J call TRBJ2-7, with 12 bases fitting TRBD2. Trimming took 5 bases from V and 3 from J; bases not matched to a gene: 5. The CDR3 runs to 15 residues. The germline V gene encodes CDR1 SGHTA and CDR2 FQGNSA. The CDR3 DNA reads TGTGCCAGCAGCCTGACTAGCGGGAGCGTCTACGAGCAGTACTTC. The encoded protein is CASSLTSGSVYEQYF.

The V call is TRBV28, the J call TRBJ1-4; 7 bases map to TRBD1. V gave up 2 bases and J gave up 5 bases; unmatched junction bases: 8. This CDR3 is built from 16 residues. Germline CDR1 is MDHEN and CDR2 is SYDVKM. In DNA form, the CDR3 reads TGTGCCAGCAGTTTAGACAGGGTGCGAGGGAATGAAAAACTGTTTTTT. It encodes CASSLDRVRGNEKLFF.

In nucleotides, the CDR3 is TGTGCCATCAAGGGTAGCACTGAAGCTTTCTTT. It specifies CAIKGSTEAFF. This chain connects TRBV6-1 to TRBJ1-1; D is undetermined. Germline V lookup: CDR1 MNHNS, CDR2 SASEGT. This CDR3 has 11 amino acids. V was trimmed by 10 bases and J by 4 bases, leaving 10 bases between them.